This T cell receptor (beta chain) was retrieved from a study of blood T cells in healthy people across ages. The CDR3 has 14 amino acids. V dropped 5 bases and J dropped 2 bases, with 12 bases sitting between them. Germline CDR1 reads SGHTA; CDR2 reads FQGNSA. Next came a second PCR, run for about 6 to 12 cycles, which used a sample-barcoded 5' primer along with a J-beta primer mix. MiXCR, run by TCRdb on the 5' RACE reads, gives a single entry per CDR3 protein. The table has about 680,000 distinct CDR3 sequences, about half seen once; the top ten hold 30% to 35%. This clonotype was detected only a few times.

The chain has TRBV7-2 and TRBJ1-2; D not resolved. This receptor was taken from a woman between 55 and 75 years old in good health. The sequenced sample was blood. CDR3 coding DNA: TGTGCCAGCAGCGTCCGAGTGGAAAACTATGGCTACACCTTC. This gives the protein CASSVRVENYGYTF.